This is a list of T cell receptor beta chains from one sample in a study of blood T cell repertoires in COVID-19. Sequencing used immunoSEQ multiplex PCR; TCRdb keeps in-frame clones, though not all of them. This sample has about 38,000 clones, with roughly 84% found just once. The specimen was peripheral blood. The receptors here all came from a man in his sixties or seventies with active COVID-19. Both conserved end residues are part of each CDR3. D genes are given only for firm matches. The listing skips clone size in some rows; elsewhere it reads once, few, many or a size class.

v_call	d_call	j_call	clone_size	cdr3_nt	cdr3_aa
TRBV7-2	TRBD1	TRBJ2-7	-	TGTGCCAGCAGCTTGGGACAGGGCAACTACGAGCAGTACTTC	CASSLGQGNYEQYF
TRBV11-3	-	TRBJ2-7	-	TGTGCCAGCAGCTTAGATATGTGGACACTCTACGAGCAGTACTTC	CASSLDMWTLYEQYF
TRBV4-3	TRBD2	TRBJ2-3	once	TGCGCCAGCAGCCCACCTAAGACTAGCGGGAGGGGAGGGTACACAGATACGCAGTATTTT	CASSPPKTSGRGGYTDTQYF
TRBV25-1	-	TRBJ1-3	-	TGTGCCAGCAGTCCCCTCTCCTTCTCTGGAAACACCATATATTTT	CASSPLSFSGNTIYF
TRBV7-2	-	TRBJ2-3	-	TGTGCCAGCAGCAGCCAGGGCGGCGCAGATACGCAGTATTTT	CASSSQGGADTQYF
TRBV13	TRBD1	TRBJ1-6	few	TGTGCCAGCAGCCAACGGACAGGGAGGCATTCACCCCTCCACTTT	CASSQRTGRHSPLHF
TRBV7-3	-	TRBJ1-3	-	TGTGCCAGCAGCTTATGGGGAGCGAAAGGCTCTGGAAACACCATATATTTT	CASSLWGAKGSGNTIYF
TRBV28	-	TRBJ1-1	once	TGTGCCAGCATCCTACTGACAGGGAACACTGAAGCTTTCTTT	CASILLTGNTEAFF
TRBV18	TRBD1	TRBJ2-7	-	TGTGCCAGCTCTTTCGGGACAGACTACGAGCAGTACTTC	CASSFGTDYEQYF
TRBV28	TRBD1	TRBJ2-1	-	TGTGCCAGCAGACGGGACAGGGGGCCGGTGTACAATGAGCAGTTCTTC	CASRRDRGPVYNEQFF
TRBV7-2	-	TRBJ2-3	once	TGTGCCAGCAGCTTAGTCAGGGCAGATACGCAGTATTTT	CASSLVRADTQYF
TRBV7-6	TRBD2	TRBJ2-7	-	TGTGCCAGCACCAGACTAGCGGGAAACGAGGAGCAGTACTTC	CASTRLAGNEEQYF
TRBV19	TRBD1	TRBJ1-6	-	TGTGCCAGTAGCGGACAGGGGAGCTCCTATAATTCACCCCTCCACTTT	CASSGQGSSYNSPLHF
TRBV5-1	TRBD1	TRBJ2-1	-	TGCGCCAGCACAAGGCAACCGGGACAGGGCGACAATGAGCAGTTCTTC	CASTRQPGQGDNEQFF
TRBV7-6	-	TRBJ2-3	-	TGTGCCAGCAGCTTAATGAGAGGTCCCGGCACAGATACGCAGTATTTT	CASSLMRGPGTDTQYF
TRBV7-2	-	TRBJ2-1	-	TGTGCCAGCAGCCGTAACCCTATAGGGGGGGCCAGGGAGCAGTTCTTC	CASSRNPIGGAREQFF
TRBV7-9	-	TRBJ2-5	-	TGTGCCAGCAGCCCAGGGGGAGGCGTCGAGACCCAGTACTTC	CASSPGGGVETQYF
TRBV11-3	-	TRBJ2-3	-	TGTGCCAGCAGTTTGAGAGGCACAGATACGCAGTATTTT	CASSLRGTDTQYF
TRBV19	TRBD1	TRBJ2-1	-	TGTGCCAGTAGTGTCCAGGGGGATGAGCAGTTCTTC	CASSVQGDEQFF
TRBV7-3	TRBD2	TRBJ2-5	-	TGTGCCAGTTCGACTAGCGGGGGTGAGACCCAGTACTTC	CASSTSGGETQYF
TRBV4-1	-	TRBJ1-2	-	TGCGCCAGCAGCCAAGATGGAGACAGCTATGGCTACACCTTC	CASSQDGDSYGYTF
TRBV28	TRBD2	TRBJ2-5	-	TGTGCCAGCAGTTTATTCACTAGCGGGAGTGACGAGACCCAGTACTTC	CASSLFTSGSDETQYF
TRBV7-2	-	TRBJ2-3	-	TGTGCCAGCAGCTTAGCCTACCGCACAGATACGCAGTATTTT	CASSLAYRTDTQYF
TRBV6-1	-	TRBJ2-7	-	TGTGCCAGCAGTGAAGCCCCAGGCAGGGATGGCGAGCAGTACTTC	CASSEAPGRDGEQYF
TRBV4-3	TRBD2	TRBJ2-1	-	TGCGCCAGCAGCCAAGCTTTTGCGGGAGGGCCGCTTAATGAGCAGTTCTTC	CASSQAFAGGPLNEQFF
TRBV7-8	-	TRBJ2-7	-	TGTGCCAGCAGCTTAGCCAGGACACACACCTACGAGCAGTACTTC	CASSLARTHTYEQYF
TRBV18	-	TRBJ1-6	-	TGTGCCAGCTCGCGACAGCTCTATAATTCACCCCTCCACTTT	CASSRQLYNSPLHF
TRBV5-1	-	TRBJ2-1	-	TGCGCCAGCAGCCCCCGTCGCACCGGGAATGAGCAGTTCTTC	CASSPRRTGNEQFF
TRBV5-4	-	TRBJ2-1	-	TGTGCCAGCAGCTTGGCAGGCCCCTACAATGAGCAGTTCTTC	CASSLAGPYNEQFF
TRBV20-1	TRBD2	TRBJ2-7	-	TGCAGTGCTAGTCTAGCGGTAAACGAGCAGTACTTC	CSASLAVNEQYF
TRBV6-5	-	TRBJ2-1	once	TGTGCCAGCGGGTCGTGGGCTCTCTACAATGAGCAGTTCTTC	CASGSWALYNEQFF
TRBV27	TRBD1	TRBJ2-1	once	TGTGCCAGCAGTCGCCGGCGGGACAGGGGCTACAATGAGCAGTTCTTC	CASSRRRDRGYNEQFF
TRBV7-2	-	TRBJ2-7	medium-sized	TGTGCCAGCAGCTTAGGGGGGCGGGAGCAGTACTTC	CASSLGGREQYF
TRBV29-1	TRBD1	TRBJ1-3	-	TGCAGCGCCCGGACAGGGGGCGGAAACACCATATATTTT	CSARTGGGNTIYF
TRBV12-3/TRBV12-4	-	TRBJ2-7	-	TGTGCCAGCAGGCCTGGGGGGTACTACGAGCAGTACTTC	CASRPGGYYEQYF
TRBV10-3	-	TRBJ2-7	-	TGTGCCATCAGCAGTGGCCAGGGGCCTACCTACGAGCAGTACTTC	CAISSGQGPTYEQYF
TRBV4-2	TRBD2	TRBJ2-5	-	TGTGCCAGCAGCCAAGAGGTGGGGGAGCGGGGGATGACCCAGTACTTC	CASSQEVGERGMTQYF
TRBV14	-	TRBJ1-5	-	TGTGCCAGCAGCCTCTCCGGTCAGCCCCAGCATTTT	CASSLSGQPQHF
TRBV7-7	TRBD2	TRBJ2-5	-	TGTGCTAGCAGCCCTCGGACTAGCGGGGATCCGGAGACCCAGTACTTC	CASSPRTSGDPETQYF
TRBV6-5	-	TRBJ1-2	-	TGTGCCAGCAGGCCCCCCGACAGAAAACTCTATGGCTACACCTTC	CASRPPDRKLYGYTF
TRBV7-9	-	TRBJ1-1	-	TGTGCCAGCAGCGAGCCTCCGATCAAGTTGAACACTGAAGCTTTCTTT	CASSEPPIKLNTEAFF
TRBV6-6	-	TRBJ2-3	-	TGTGCCAGCAGTTACTCGACTAGTCCCACAGATACGCAGTATTTT	CASSYSTSPTDTQYF
TRBV24-1	TRBD2	TRBJ2-5	-	TGTGCCACCAGTGATTCGGGACTAGCGGGGTTTGAGACCCAGTACTTC	CATSDSGLAGFETQYF
TRBV7-2	-	TRBJ1-2	-	TGTGCCAGCAGCCCCGCGATGCGGGACGCCTACACCTTC	CASSPAMRDAYTF
TRBV3-1/TRBV3-2	-	TRBJ2-3	few	TGTGCCAGCAGCCACGGGTCCTCGCAGTATTTT	CASSHGSSQYF
TRBV18	-	TRBJ2-3	-	TGTGCCAGCTCACCGTTGCGGGAACCAGATACGCAGTATTTT	CASSPLREPDTQYF
TRBV27	TRBD1	TRBJ2-2	-	TGTGCCAGCAGTTTAGGCAGGGGGCTTGGGGAGCTGTTTTTT	CASSLGRGLGELFF
TRBV25-1	TRBD1	TRBJ2-1	-	TGTGCCAGCAACGCACCCGGGACAGGCTACAATGAGCAGTTCTTC	CASNAPGTGYNEQFF
TRBV9	TRBD1	TRBJ1-4	-	TGTGCCAGCAGCCCTCGACAGGGGAATGAAAAACTGTTTTTT	CASSPRQGNEKLFF
TRBV20-1	TRBD2	TRBJ2-1	-	TGCAGTGCTAGTGGACTAGGCCTCGTTCATGAGCAGTTCTTC	CSASGLGLVHEQFF
TRBV19	-	TRBJ2-3	-	TGTGCCAGTAGTATTGGTGCAGGTGCTAGCACAGATACGCAGTATTTT	CASSIGAGASTDTQYF
TRBV6-2/TRBV6-3	TRBD2	TRBJ2-3	-	TGTGCCAGCAGTCTAGGACTAGCGGGGGGGCCGATAACAGATACGCAGTATTTT	CASSLGLAGGPITDTQYF
TRBV18	TRBD1	TRBJ1-3	-	TGTGCCAGCTCACCAACTCAGGGGGCCTCTGGAAACACCATATATTTT	CASSPTQGASGNTIYF